This TCR beta chain was obtained from a study of PD-L1 blockade in urothelial cancer. Whole-study context: Once treatment had started, blood was analyzed at 3 weeks (second dose) and again at 6 weeks. Regarding the study as a whole: Below-median pretreatment blood TCR clonality was a predictor of better survival.

Looked up from germline, CDR1 is SGHTA and CDR2 is FQGNSA. The CDR3 is made up of 14 amino acids. After removal of 5 bases from V and 3 bases from J, the junction contained 4 bases not matched to a gene. This clone showed up just once. Its antigen remains unknown. Method: immunoSEQ multiplex PCR; TCRdb's copy keeps in-frame clones and lacks some. This table has tens of thousands of clones, around 89% appearing once. The time point denotes: peripheral blood 6 weeks after treatment start. The chain carries TRBV7-2 and TRBJ1-2; 9 bases agree with TRBD1. The sample here was PBMCs, taken around atezolizumab (anti-PD-L1) treatment. This TCR was sampled from an older man with urothelial cancer. CDR3 coding DNA: TGTGCCAGCAGCCGGGACAGGGACGACTATGGCTACACCTTC. The encoded protein is CASSRDRDDYGYTF.